This T cell receptor (beta chain) was identified during a study of T cell responses to AZD1222 COVID-19 vaccine. Libraries were prepared by immunoSEQ multiplex PCR; TCRdb keeps only in-frame clonotypes and omits some of them. The sample holds 90,000 to 100,000 clones, approximately 88% seen once. This clone is a singleton in its sample. The antigen remains unidentified. Study results and caveats: The donor cohort was predominantly white British with a female majority, and clonal diversity may have been underestimated.

The V gene's germline CDR1 is SEHNR and CDR2 FQNEAQ (reference sequence). The CDR3 is made up of 15 amino acids. J was trimmed by 8 bases and V by 5 bases; bases with no gene match: 6. The receptor comes from an adult in good health. V gene TRBV7-9 combines with J gene TRBJ1-4, with 12 bases identical to TRBD1. The sample consisted of peripheral blood, taken on day 0 of AZD1222 vaccination. The CDR3: CASSEGQGASEKLFF. Written as DNA, the CDR3 is TGTGCCAGCAGCGAGGGACAGGGGGCTTCGGAAAAACTGTTTTTT. Full variable domain (remainder filled in from reference TRBV7-9 and TRBJ1-4): DTGVSQNPRHKITKRGQNVTFRCDPISEHNRLYWYRQTLGQGPEFLTYFQNEAQLEKSRLLSDRFSAERPKGSFSTLEIQRTEQGDSAMYLCASSEGQGASEKLFFGSGTQLSVL.